This T cell receptor (beta chain) was observed in a study of T-cell memory formation after mild COVID-19. The CDR3 spans 13 residues. V lost 6 bases and J lost 6; bases outside the gene matches: 6. The germline V gene encodes CDR1 SNHLY and CDR2 FYNNEI. MiXCR, applied by TCRdb to the 5' RACE reads, yields one record per CDR3 protein. The table lists more than 450,000 distinct CDR3 sequences, 18% of them singletons. The source is an adult woman who had mild COVID-19 (a few samples of this study predate the infection). Cell type and time point are not known. V and J are TRBV2 and TRBJ1-1; 8 bases map to TRBD1. Sequencing was done on a sample of PBMCs or a T cell subset sorted from them (not recorded which). CDR3: CASSTGGLAEAFF. In nucleotides, the CDR3 is TGTGCCAGCAGCACAGGGGGGTTGGCTGAAGCTTTCTTT.